This TCR beta chain was retrieved from a study of blood T cells in healthy people across ages. A few counts support this clonotype. The antigen is unknown. This CDR3 has 12 residues. From germline, CDR1 is SQVTM and CDR2 ANQGSEA. Trimming at V came to 5 bases and at J to 10 bases, leaving 8 bases not matched to a gene. General study points: Donor CMV infection status was unknown, possibly confounding age-related changes in expanded clonotypes.

The authors ran a second PCR of 7 to 11 cycles using a sample-barcoded 5' primer and a J-beta primer mix. TCRdb reanalysed the 5' RACE reads using MiXCR and keeps one entry per CDR3 protein. The sample records 1.5 million to 2 million distinct CDR3 sequences, almost 35% being singletons. The TCR comes from a woman aged 25 to 39 in good health. The chain is built from TRBV29-1 and TRBJ1-1; TRBD1 matches 9 bases. The sequenced sample consisted of blood. As DNA, the CDR3 is TGCAGCGTTCCTGGGACAGGGAACGCAGCTTTCTTT. Residues: CSVPGTGNAAFF.